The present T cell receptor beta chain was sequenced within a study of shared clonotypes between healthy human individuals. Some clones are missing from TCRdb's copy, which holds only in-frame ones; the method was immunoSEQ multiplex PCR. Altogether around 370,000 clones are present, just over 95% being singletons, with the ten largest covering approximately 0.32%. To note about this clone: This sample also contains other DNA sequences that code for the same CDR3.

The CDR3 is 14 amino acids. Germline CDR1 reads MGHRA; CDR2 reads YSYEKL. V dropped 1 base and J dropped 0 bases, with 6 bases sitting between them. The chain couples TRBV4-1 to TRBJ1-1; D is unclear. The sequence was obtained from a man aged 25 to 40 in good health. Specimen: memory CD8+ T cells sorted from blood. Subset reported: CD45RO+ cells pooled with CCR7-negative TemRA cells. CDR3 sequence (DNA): TGCGCCAGCAGCCAAGTAGGGTTGAACACTGAAGCTTTCTTT. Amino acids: CASSQVGLNTEAFF.